The 13 T cell receptor beta chains in this list originate from one sample, sequenced in a study of T cells after yellow fever vaccination (dated by TCRdb to about 2019). Per the publication, the treatment or condition label means: live attenuated yellow fever vaccine strain. The receptor library was made with 5' RACE. Sequencing was performed on an Illumina HiSeq 2500. The public reads were reprocessed in TCRdb via fastp at Q25 and MiXCR, keeping in-frame beta chains. Here each entry gathers all rows of one CDR3 protein and keeps the most common genes and DNA. Counted in this sample were over 120,000 distinct CDR3 sequences; about 6.9% of them appeared once. Under 0.7% of the sample is held by the ten biggest clonotypes. The sample here was CD4+ T cells sorted from PBMCs, taken 10 days after the yellow fever booster vaccination. These receptors were taken from a man aged 30 to 39 who received the YFV17D yellow fever vaccine.

This clonotype is labeled medium-sized. The genes are TRBV7-6 and TRBJ2-7, with D perhaps TRBD1 (6 bases). CDR1 is SGHVS and CDR2 is FNYEAQ in the germline V gene. This CDR3 has 14 amino acids. V was cut by 3 bases and J by 1 base, with 10 bases left in between. This chain's CDR3 is CASSFSGDSYEQYF. CDR3 in DNA: TGTGCCAGCAGCTTTTCAGGGGATTCCTACGAGCAGTACTTC.

This clonotype was counted only a few times. V and J are TRBV30 and TRBJ2-3, with D hard to call. The CDR3 consists of 13 residues. The V end was cut by 0 bases, the J end by 4 bases, with 8 bases between. Germline V lookup: CDR1 GTSNPN, CDR2 SVGIG (reference sequence). The CDR3 DNA is TGTGCCTGGAGTGTACTCGCCGCAGATACGCAGTATTTT. Its protein product is CAWSVLAADTQYF.

The table lists this clonotype with many counts. The J gene is TRBJ2-1, the V gene TRBV3-1, with 11 positions matching TRBD2. The CDR3 totals 15 residues. The V gene's germline CDR1 is LGHDT and CDR2 YNNKEL (reference sequence). V lost 5 bases, J lost 8 bases, and 8 bases stayed unmatched. The chain's CDR3 is CASSVGLAGGDEQFF. CDR3 coding DNA: TGTGCCAGCAGCGTCGGACTAGCGGGTGGTGATGAGCAGTTCTTC.

This clonotype was observed at least ten times. J is TRBJ2-3 and V is TRBV7-9; D remains ambiguous. Germline-derived CDR1 and CDR2 are SEHNR and FQNEAQ (reference sequence). With 8 bases removed from V and 3 bases from J, the gap between germline ends came to 6 bases. The CDR3 spans 11 residues. The CDR3 DNA reads as TGTGCCAGCGGACGAACAGATACGCAGTATTTT. This gives the protein CASGRTDTQYF.

This clonotype came up many times. The rearrangement uses TRBV5-1 and TRBJ2-5, with 8 bases fitting TRBD2. This CDR3 has 13 amino acids. Germline CDR1 SGHRS, CDR2 YFSETQ. Losses at the gene ends were 4 bases for V and 5 bases for J; bases not matched to a gene: 4. The CDR3 coding sequence is TGCGCCAGCAGCCCCGGGGGGGCGGAGACCCAGTACTTC. This sequence encodes CASSPGGAETQYF.

V usage is TRBV7-2 and J usage is TRBJ1-5; tentatively, D is TRBD1 (6 bases). The CDR3 is 13 amino acids. The germline gives CDR1 SGHTA, CDR2 FQGNSA. V was cut by 1 base and J by 6 bases, with 7 bases left in between. Here the CDR3 reads CASSLDRVQPQHF. CDR3 bases: TGTGCCAGCAGCTTAGACAGGGTTCAGCCCCAGCATTTT. Full variable domain (remainder filled in from reference TRBV7-2 and TRBJ1-5): GAGVSQSPSNKVTEKGKDVELRCDPISGHTALYWYRQSLGQGLEFLIYFQGNSAPDKSGLPSDRFSAERTGGSVSTLTIQRTQQEDSAVYLCASSLDRVQPQHFGDGTRLSIL.

This clonotype appeared many times. This chain uses TRBV28 with TRBJ1-1; D gene unclear. This CDR3 is built from 12 residues. Germline V gene data show CDR1 as MDHEN and CDR2 as SYDVKM. Trimming shortened V by 2 bases and J by 6 bases, and 7 bases separated the two germline ends. CDR3 residues: CASSLISSEAFF. CDR3 coding DNA: TGTGCCAGCAGTTTAATCTCCTCTGAAGCTTTCTTT.

This clonotype was observed many times. The chain has TRBV7-2 and TRBJ2-3; perhaps TRBD2 as D (5 bases). The V and J ends lost 4 bases and 4 bases respectively, with 15 bases between them. Germline V CDR1 and CDR2: SGHTA, FQGNSA. The CDR3 has 15 amino acids. The CDR3 sequence is CASSSRGLASDTQYF. Here the CDR3 DNA reads TGTGCCAGCAGCTCACGCGGGCTGGCGTCAGATACGCAGTATTTT.

The chain recombines TRBV30 with TRBJ2-3; 7 positions match TRBD2. V lost 2 bases to trimming and J lost 2 bases; unmatched junction nucleotides: 4. Germline assignment: CDR1 GTSNPN and CDR2 SVGIG (reference sequence). The CDR3 has 14 residues. The CDR3 protein is CAWSWGGLTDTQYF. The DNA for the CDR3 is TGTGCCTGGAGTTGGGGGGGACTCACAGATACGCAGTATTTT.

This clonotype appeared many times. The chain uses TRBV20-1 and TRBJ1-4; D gene ambiguous. V was pared by 4 bases and J by 5 bases, with 17 bases between. The germline CDR1 and CDR2 sequences are DFQATT and SNEGSKA (reference sequence). The CDR3 has 15 amino acids. The DNA of the CDR3 is TGCAGTGCTACGTTGAGGCAGCTTAGCAATGAAAAACTGTTTTTT. Residues: CSATLRQLSNEKLFF.

This clonotype was recorded only once. The V gene is TRBV5-6, the J gene TRBJ2-1; perhaps D is TRBD1 or TRBD2 (5 bases each). Trimming took 7 bases from V and 4 from J, leaving 15 bases between them. This CDR3 region has 14 residues. The germline V gene encodes CDR1 SGHDT and CDR2 YYEEEE. The CDR3 DNA reads TGTGCCAGCGGCCCCGGGACGCTGTACAATGAGCAGTTCTTC. Protein sequence: CASGPGTLYNEQFF.

This clonotype has a count of ten or more. The chain links TRBV4-2 to TRBJ2-1; D call uncertain. Trimming took 4 bases from V and 7 from J, leaving 8 bases between them. Germline CDR1 and CDR2: LGHNA and YNFKEQ. The CDR3 length is 12 residues. The CDR3 protein is CASSRVGNEQFF. DNA of the CDR3: TGTGCCAGCAGCCGCGTAGGGAATGAGCAGTTCTTC.

Notes on this clonotype: Just one base apart from a much larger clone, this may be a read error. The chain is built from TRBV20-1 and TRBJ2-5; 9 nucleotides line up with TRBD1. Germline trimming cut 6 bases from V and 4 bases from J; bases unmatched to any gene: 6. The CDR3 totals 13 residues. The germline V gene encodes CDR1 DFQATT and CDR2 SNEGSKA (reference sequence). CDR3 nucleotides: TGCAGTGCCATGGGACAGGGTTTAGAGACCCAGTACTTC. Translated: CSAMGQGLETQYF.